These T cell receptor beta chains were read from a single sample in a study of cytomegalovirus exposure and HLA in healthy donors. Assay: immunoSEQ multiplex PCR; the TCRdb copy retains only in-frame clones and omits some. Among some 240,000 clones listed, 75% to 90% were seen once. Input material: PBMCs. Source of these receptors: a young woman in good health and CMV-seropositive. Both conserved end residues are part of each CDR3.

CDR3 protein: CASSLIPLAGMAYEQYF
V gene: TRBV27
J gene: TRBJ2-7

CDR3 protein: CTSSQSGSSYNEQFF
V gene: TRBV1
J gene: TRBJ2-1

CDR3 protein: CASSSLDGLNHNEKLFF
V gene: TRBV27
J gene: TRBJ1-4

CDR3 protein: CANSPGQGTDEQFF
V gene: TRBV6-1
J gene: TRBJ2-1

CDR3 protein: CASSSQWTGRTDTQYF
V gene: TRBV5-1
J gene: TRBJ2-3

CDR3 protein: CARCPASGGRYEQYF
V gene: TRBV27
J gene: TRBJ2-7

CDR3 protein: CASSPPYGGRGYGNTEAFF
V gene: TRBV2
J gene: TRBJ1-1

CDR3 protein: CASRDGGISYEQYF
V gene: TRBV6-1
J gene: TRBJ2-7

CDR3 protein: CASSKDNRAVFEAFF
V gene: TRBV7-6
J gene: TRBJ1-1

CDR3 protein: CAWSMAGVTDTQYF
V gene: TRBV30
J gene: TRBJ2-3

CDR3 protein: CATRKGQQSEAFF
V gene: TRBV10-1
J gene: TRBJ1-1

CDR3 protein: CASSQDTSPDSEAFF
V gene: TRBV5-1
J gene: TRBJ1-1

CDR3 protein: CASSDPLRLADHNEQFF
V gene: TRBV6-1
J gene: TRBJ2-1

CDR3 protein: CASSSAVSSYNEQFF
V gene: TRBV7-2
J gene: TRBJ2-1

CDR3 protein: CASSQPDREEGEQYF
V gene: TRBV4-2
J gene: TRBJ2-7

CDR3 protein: CASSFGQGVGNEQFF
V gene: TRBV11-3
J gene: TRBJ2-1

CDR3 protein: CASSLVGHIGDGYTF
V gene: TRBV7-9
J gene: TRBJ1-2

CDR3 protein: CASSFLPGQGDEKLFF
V gene: TRBV5-6
J gene: TRBJ1-4

CDR3 protein: CASSSKQGTYEQYF
V gene: TRBV5-4
J gene: TRBJ2-7

CDR3 protein: CASRQQGKDTF
V gene: TRBV27
J gene: TRBJ1-2

CDR3 protein: CAWKKAETQYF
V gene: TRBV30
J gene: TRBJ2-5

CDR3 protein: CASSLQGVSYNEQFF
V gene: TRBV7-9
J gene: TRBJ2-1

CDR3 protein: CASSLSVAGPNNEQFF
V gene: TRBV27
J gene: TRBJ2-1

CDR3 protein: CASSLTGISYEQYF
V gene: TRBV5-1
J gene: TRBJ2-7

CDR3 protein: CASSPTRQYYEQYF
V gene: TRBV27
J gene: TRBJ2-7

CDR3 protein: CASSETWGGSYGYTF
V gene: TRBV2
J gene: TRBJ1-2

CDR3 protein: CASSAMEARTQTEQFF
V gene: TRBV28
J gene: TRBJ2-1

CDR3 protein: CASSLGQDNEQFF
V gene: TRBV5-1
J gene: TRBJ2-1

CDR3 protein: CASSIGQVAFF
V gene: TRBV19
J gene: TRBJ1-1

CDR3 protein: CASSHTGGGNQPQHF
V gene: TRBV7-9
J gene: TRBJ1-5

CDR3 protein: CASGFGGGREQFF
V gene: TRBV12-5
J gene: TRBJ2-1

CDR3 protein: CASRWDASGGTDTQYF
V gene: TRBV5-1
J gene: TRBJ2-3

CDR3 protein: CASREHEDNEQFF
V gene: TRBV19
J gene: TRBJ2-1

CDR3 protein: CASSPWGLAGDNEQFF
V gene: TRBV13
J gene: TRBJ2-1

CDR3 protein: CASSDPGNTPKNEQFF
V gene: TRBV5-1
J gene: TRBJ2-1

CDR3 protein: CASSLRTGVSYTF
V gene: TRBV7-8
J gene: TRBJ1-2

CDR3 protein: CASSLLQGPPPHEQYF
V gene: TRBV27
J gene: TRBJ2-7

CDR3 protein: CASSVVGQGGTEAFF
V gene: TRBV9
J gene: TRBJ1-1

CDR3 protein: CASSDIAGEYNEQFF
V gene: TRBV2
J gene: TRBJ2-1

CDR3 protein: CASSLGAPYGYTF
V gene: TRBV5-1
J gene: TRBJ1-2

CDR3 protein: CASSRTGGPSSTDTQYF
V gene: TRBV14
J gene: TRBJ2-3

CDR3 protein: CASSDTGGVSYEQYF
V gene: TRBV6-1
J gene: TRBJ2-7

CDR3 protein: CASSLEAYTDTQYF
V gene: TRBV11-2
J gene: TRBJ2-3

CDR3 protein: CASSQGGTTDTQYF
V gene: TRBV27
J gene: TRBJ2-3

CDR3 protein: CASSLAAGPYEQYF
V gene: TRBV7-2
J gene: TRBJ2-7

CDR3 protein: CASSPMTSGRDTGELFF
V gene: TRBV18
J gene: TRBJ2-2

CDR3 protein: CASSPTAGPYEQYF
V gene: TRBV14
J gene: TRBJ2-7

CDR3 protein: CASSYPRASYNEQFF
V gene: TRBV5-6
J gene: TRBJ2-1

CDR3 protein: CASNPPGRTLMNTEAFF
V gene: TRBV9
J gene: TRBJ1-1

CDR3 protein: CASSYRADLSTDTQYF
V gene: TRBV6-5
J gene: TRBJ2-3

CDR3 protein: CASSRVDYGYTF
V gene: TRBV28
J gene: TRBJ1-2

CDR3 protein: CASSDGTSGYEQYF
V gene: TRBV27
J gene: TRBJ2-7